This T cell receptor (beta chain) was sequenced during a study of a mutant IDH1 vaccine in newly diagnosed glioma (dated by TCRdb to the early 2020s). About the study as a whole: Of the 32 patients who were treated, around 62% were male and 37.5% were female, and the mean age was about 40 years. Prior to enrollment, standard therapy consisting of radiotherapy alone, temozolomide alone, or radiochemotherapy with temozolomide had been administered to patients, with the combination being received by most patients. Peripheral blood was collected at six visits: V03 (baseline), V05, V07, V10, V12 and V13. Longitudinal TCRB deep sequencing was done for about two dozen treated patients, wherever samples were available for exploratory analyses.

About this clone itself: Its antigen is currently not known. Base qualities are not provided; no much larger clone lies one nucleotide away.

The library was generated by the immunoSEQ multiplex PCR assay. Rearranged TCR beta chain sequences were amplified with the hsTCRB Kit following the manufacturer's protocol. Sequencing of TCRB libraries was carried out on an Illumina MiSeq. Turning to the authors' computational methods: The kit vendor's proprietary platform handled demultiplexing, trimming and gene mapping. The clones in this table, taken by TCRdb from immuneACCESS, are in-frame only. Not every clone is retained; where verified, under half of the shortfall comes from an unresolved V gene, and the cause of the rest is unknown. Clonal size and the V and J genes are those of that table, whereas D and trimming came from the DNA. The sample contains some 38,000 clones, around 80% of them found a single time. Together, the top ten hold 9% to 10% of the sample. Sequences LNHDA (CDR1) and SQIVND (CDR2) are obtained from the germline V gene (reference sequence). Measured from the cysteine to the phenylalanine, the CDR3 is 16 residues long. CDR3 DNA only is kept here, 48 bases in frame from base 1. Cut back by 6 bases and 3 bases, the V and J ends lie 20 bases apart.

The sample's time point, from its label and the paper: baseline, week 1 (first vaccination visit). The treatment or condition label on this specimen signifies: pre-vaccination baseline after standard-of-care therapy. All donors had newly diagnosed IDH1-mutant astrocytomas of WHO grade 3 or 4 that showed loss of nuclear ATRX. The samples were drawn from NOA16, a multicentre, single-arm, open-label phase I trial in Germany that tested a mutant IDH1 peptide vaccine in humans for the first time. For immunogenicity testing, the blood drawn at visit V03 was used as the baseline sample. Genomic DNA for TCRB sequencing was isolated from EDTA blood with the DNeasy Blood and Tissue Kit. The paper as a whole reports these results and caveats: The authors noted that analyses of patient blood samples could not be reproduced because of sample limitations. Vaccine-induced immune responses across multiple MHC alleles were detected in about 92% of patients. Selection of PBMC samples for TCRB deep sequencing was based on availability. Pseudoprogression appeared unrelated to alterations in the top peripheral T cell clonotypes detected by TCRB sequencing.

The sequence was obtained from a man in his forties or fifties with glioma. Some clones in this sample may be carry-over from other donors' samples. This specimen was PBMCs, taken from a glioma patient treated with radiotherapy, temozolomide or both. The chain employs TRBV19 and TRBJ1-2; TRBD1 might be the D gene, on 5 matching bases. CDR3 sequence: CASSLIQGPMDYGYTF. The DNA sequence follows: TGTGCCAGTAGCCTAATCCAGGGCCCCATGGACTATGGCTACACCTTC. Joined to the reference TRBV19 and TRBJ1-2 proteins, this CDR3 gives the full variable domain: DGGITQSPKYLFRKEGQNVTLSCEQNLNHDAMYWYRQDPGQGLRLIYYSQIVNDFQKGDIAEGYSVSREKKESFPLTVTSAQKNPTAFYLCASSLIQGPMDYGYTFGSGTRLTVV.